The clone carrying this TCR beta chain has a count of ten or more. This entry belongs to a study of Graves' ophthalmopathy and Graves' hyperthyroidism. Scientists amplified the TCR beta CDR3 regions from RNA transcripts. Scientists carried out first-round RT-PCR using HTBI primers and then a second-round multiplex PCR. MiXCR, applied by TCRdb to the multiplex PCR reads, yields one record per CDR3 protein. Among about 200,000 distinct CDR3 sequences listed, less than 30% were seen once. Trimming removed 5 bases from V and 3 bases from J, with 14 bases in between. The CDR3 consists of 14 residues. Germline CDR1 is SGHAT and CDR2 is FQNNGV. Ophthalmopathy in the donors was of moderate-to-severe activity, with CAS ≥3, NOSPECS ≥4 and duration under 3 months.

The gene calls are TRBV11-2 and TRBJ2-7, with D perhaps matching TRBD2 (6 bases). The receptor was derived from a man between 45 and 60 years old with Graves' ophthalmopathy. Sequenced material: peripheral blood. The CDR3 nucleotides are TGTGCCAGCAGCGGCCGGGAGTCCCGCTACGAGCAGTACTTC. Protein: CASSGRESRYEQYF. Complete variable domain (other parts from reference TRBV11-2 and TRBJ2-7): EAGVAQSPRYKIIEKRQSVAFWCNPISGHATLYWYQQILGQGPKLLIQFQNNGVVDDSQLPKDRFSAERLKGVDSTLKIQPAKLEDSAVYLCASSGRESRYEQYFGPGTRLTVT.